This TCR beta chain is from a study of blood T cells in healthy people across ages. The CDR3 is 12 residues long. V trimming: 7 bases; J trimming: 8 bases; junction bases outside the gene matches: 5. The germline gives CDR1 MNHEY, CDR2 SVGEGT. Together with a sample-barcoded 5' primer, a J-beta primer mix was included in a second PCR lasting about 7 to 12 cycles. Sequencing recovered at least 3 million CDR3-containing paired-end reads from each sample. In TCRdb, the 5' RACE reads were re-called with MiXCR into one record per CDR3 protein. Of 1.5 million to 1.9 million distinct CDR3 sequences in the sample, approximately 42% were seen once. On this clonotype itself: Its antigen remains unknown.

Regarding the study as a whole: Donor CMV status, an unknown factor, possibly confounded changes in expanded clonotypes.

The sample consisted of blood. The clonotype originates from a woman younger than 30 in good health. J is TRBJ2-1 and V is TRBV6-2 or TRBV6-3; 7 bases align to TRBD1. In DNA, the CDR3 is TGTGCCAGCACCTCGACAGGGCATGAGCAGTTCTTC. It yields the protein CASTSTGHEQFF.